This TCR beta chain was sequenced during a study of T cell responses to AZD1222 COVID-19 vaccine. Study-level results: Mostly white British, mostly female donors; authors suggested clonal diversity may be underestimated. Regions 160-218 and 743-854 held dominance among vaccine-associated CD4 TCRs, which spanned spike. The study reported that nearly half of spike-specific TCRs target unmutated variant regions.

As concerns this clone: Its antigen is currently unknown.

V gave up 6 bases and J gave up 4 bases, with 4 bases separating them. The length of the CDR3 is 11 residues. This table comes from immunoSEQ multiplex PCR, and its TCRdb copy is limited to in-frame clones, with some not included. The table records 90,000 to 100,000 clones, around 87% of them present only once. The material was peripheral blood, obtained 28 days after the second AZD1222 dose. This chain connects TRBV12-3 or TRBV12-4 to TRBJ1-3; D is unclear. The clonotype comes from an adult who received the AZD1222 COVID-19 vaccine. For the CDR3, the DNA is TGTGCCAGCAGAAGGGGAAACACCATATATTTT. This translates into CASRRGNTIYF.